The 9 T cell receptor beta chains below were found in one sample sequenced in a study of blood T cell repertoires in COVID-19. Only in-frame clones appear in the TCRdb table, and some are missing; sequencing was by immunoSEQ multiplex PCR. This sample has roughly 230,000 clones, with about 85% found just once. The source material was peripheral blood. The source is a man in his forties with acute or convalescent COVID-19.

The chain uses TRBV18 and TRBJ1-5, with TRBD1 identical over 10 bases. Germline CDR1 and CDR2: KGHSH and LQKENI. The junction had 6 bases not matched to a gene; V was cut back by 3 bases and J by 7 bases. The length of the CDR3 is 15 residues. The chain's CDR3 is CASSPTGGIGQPQHF. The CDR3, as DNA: TGTGCCAGCTCACCGACAGGGGGCATCGGGCAGCCCCAGCATTTT.

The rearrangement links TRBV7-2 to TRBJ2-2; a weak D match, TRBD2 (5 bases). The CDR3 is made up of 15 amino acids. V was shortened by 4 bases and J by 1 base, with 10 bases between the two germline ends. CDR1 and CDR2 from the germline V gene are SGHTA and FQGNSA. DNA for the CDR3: TGTGCCAGCAGCTGGGCCCGGGGGAACACCGGGGAGCTGTTTTTT. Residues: CASSWARGNTGELFF.

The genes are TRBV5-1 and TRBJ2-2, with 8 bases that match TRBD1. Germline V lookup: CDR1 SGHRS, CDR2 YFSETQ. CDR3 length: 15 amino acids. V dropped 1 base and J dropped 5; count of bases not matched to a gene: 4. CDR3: CASSLSTGETGELFF. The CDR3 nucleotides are TGCGCCAGCAGCTTGTCGACAGGGGAGACCGGGGAGCTGTTTTTT. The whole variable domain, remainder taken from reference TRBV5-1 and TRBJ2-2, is KAGVTQTPRYLIKTRGQQVTLSCSPISGHRSVSWYQQTPGQGLQFLFEYFSETQRNKGNFPGRFSGRQFSNSRSEMNVSTLELGDSALYLCASSLSTGETGELFFGEGSRLTVL.

This CDR3 reads CASSANLGRGGYTF. DNA for the CDR3: TGTGCCAGCAGCGCGAACCTTGGGAGGGGTGGCTACACCTTC. The chain combines TRBV9 with TRBJ1-2; tentative D call: TRBD1 (5 bases). The CDR3 sequence is 14 residues long. Between the trimmed V and J ends, which lost 3 bases and 7 bases, there was a span of 16 bases. The germline V gene encodes CDR1 SGDLS and CDR2 YYNGEE.

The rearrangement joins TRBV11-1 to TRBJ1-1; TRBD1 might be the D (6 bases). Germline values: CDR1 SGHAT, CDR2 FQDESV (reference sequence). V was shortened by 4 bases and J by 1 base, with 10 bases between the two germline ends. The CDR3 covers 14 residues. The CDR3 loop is CASSSRDTNTEAFF. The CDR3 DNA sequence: TGTGCCAGCAGCTCCCGGGACACGAACACTGAAGCTTTCTTT.

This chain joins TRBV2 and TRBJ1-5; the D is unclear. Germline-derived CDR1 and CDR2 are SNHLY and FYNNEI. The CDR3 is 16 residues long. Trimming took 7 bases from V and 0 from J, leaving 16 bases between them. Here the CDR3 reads CASTLKLGYSNQPQHF. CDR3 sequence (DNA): TGTGCCAGCACCCTGAAATTGGGCTATAGCAATCAGCCCCAGCATTTT.

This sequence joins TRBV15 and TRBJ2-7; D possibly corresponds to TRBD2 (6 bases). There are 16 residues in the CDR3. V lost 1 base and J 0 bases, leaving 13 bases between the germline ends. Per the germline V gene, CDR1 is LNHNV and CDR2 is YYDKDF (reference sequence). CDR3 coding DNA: TGTGCCACCAGCAGAGCGGGCGGAGGGAACTCCTACGAGCAGTACTTC. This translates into CATSRAGGGNSYEQYF.

This CDR3 is CASSPQGQEYGSPLHF. Here the CDR3 DNA reads TGTGCCAGCAGCCCGCAAGGCCAGGAATACGGTTCACCCCTCCACTTT. The rearrangement links TRBV7-3 to TRBJ1-6; D is unclear. CDR1 and CDR2 (germline): SGHTA, FQGTGA. V was shortened by 5 bases and J by 9 bases, with 20 bases between the two germline ends. The CDR3 is 16 amino acids.

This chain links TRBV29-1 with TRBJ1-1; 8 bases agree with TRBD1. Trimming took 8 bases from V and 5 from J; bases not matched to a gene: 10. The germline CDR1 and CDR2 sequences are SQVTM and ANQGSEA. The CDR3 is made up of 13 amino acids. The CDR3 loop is CSFGQGRMTEAFF. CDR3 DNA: TGCAGCTTCGGACAGGGAAGAATGACTGAAGCTTTCTTT.